This entry lists 14 T cell receptor beta chains sequenced from one sample in a study of blood T cell repertoires in COVID-19. Using immunoSEQ multiplex PCR, the repertoire was profiled, and TCRdb retains in-frame clones only, with some absent. In the table there are roughly 87,000 clones, around 83% of which are singletons. Sequences were obtained from peripheral blood. The origin of the receptors is a woman in her seventies with acute or convalescent COVID-19.

The chain has TRBV21-1 and TRBJ1-1; TRBD1 reflects the table's D call only, with no check against the DNA. TRBV21-1 is tagged as a pseudogene. This CDR3 has 17 residues. The CDR3 loop is CASSSRQAPSLNTEAFF. CDR3 DNA: TGTGCCAGCAGCTCCCGACAGGCCCCTTCATTGAACACTGAAGCTTTCTTT.

This chain links TRBV29-1 with TRBJ1-2; a possible D gene is TRBD1 (6 bases). V was shortened by 8 bases and J by 9 bases, with 22 bases between the two germline ends. This CDR3 region has 13 residues. Germline CDR1 SQVTM, CDR2 ANQGSEA. CDR3 DNA: TGCAGCACCCGGACCCGGGACAAGGCAAGCTACACCTTC. It translates to CSTRTRDKASYTF. The complete variable domain, with remaining parts taken from reference TRBV29-1 and TRBJ1-2, reads SAVISQKPSRDICQRGTSLTIQCQVDSQVTMMFWYRQQPGQSLTLIATANQGSEATYESGFVIDKFPISRPNLTFSTLTVSNMSPEDSSIYLCSTRTRDKASYTFGSGTRLTVV.

The V and J genes are TRBV11-3 and TRBJ1-1; no reliable D call. Between the trimmed V and J ends, which lost 0 bases and 3 bases, there was a span of 8 bases. Germline CDR1 and CDR2: SGHNT and YENEEA. The CDR3 has 14 residues. The CDR3, as DNA: TGTGCCAGCAGCTTAGATGTGTCCGACACTGAAGCTTTCTTT. Protein sequence: CASSLDVSDTEAFF.

The chain carries TRBV19 and TRBJ2-3; 10 nucleotides match TRBD1. This CDR3 contains 15 residues. The germline CDR1 and CDR2 sequences are LNHDA and SQIVND (reference sequence). V dropped 4 bases and J dropped 2; count of bases not matched to a gene: 3. Here the CDR3 reads CASSRGQGFTDTQYF. In DNA form, the CDR3 reads TGTGCCAGTAGTAGGGGACAGGGGTTCACAGATACGCAGTATTTT.

This chain uses TRBV7-9 with TRBJ1-1; 7 bases line up with TRBD1. CDR1 and CDR2 from the germline V gene are SEHNR and FQNEAQ (reference sequence). The V gene end was trimmed by 5 bases and the J gene end by 7 bases; junction bases not matched to a gene: 4. This CDR3 contains 12 residues. DNA for the CDR3: TGTGCCAGCAGCCTAGGGGGCGGTGAAGCTTTCTTT. Its protein is CASSLGGGEAFF.

Regarding this clone: One end of the junction varies from germline; a read error may be responsible. The gene calls are TRBV28 and TRBJ1-2; D perhaps matches TRBD1 (5 bases). Germline assignment: CDR1 MDHEN and CDR2 SYDVKM. The CDR3 contains 11 residues. The CDR3, as DNA: TGTGCCACCACTAAAACAGGCGGTAAAGCCTTC. It is translated as CATTKTGGKAF.

The chain recombines TRBV5-5 with TRBJ1-3; D is perhaps TRBD1 (6 bases). V was trimmed by 1 base and J by 4 bases, leaving 15 bases between them. The germline V gene has CDR1 SGHKS and CDR2 YYEKEE (reference sequence). The CDR3 sequence is 16 residues long. CDR3 amino acids: CASSLLRGRGGNTIYF. CDR3 nucleotide sequence: TGTGCCAGCAGCTTGCTTCGAGGCAGGGGAGGAAACACCATATATTTT.

V gene TRBV5-1 combines with J gene TRBJ1-1; 8 bases line up with TRBD1. V shed 2 bases, J shed 1 base, and the junction held 1 base outside the gene matches. Germline loops: CDR1 SGHRS, CDR2 YFSETQ. The CDR3 is made up of 14 amino acids. The CDR3 is CASSFGQGNTEAFF. The CDR3 DNA sequence: TGCGCCAGCAGCTTCGGACAGGGGAACACTGAAGCTTTCTTT.

The CDR3, as DNA: TGTGCCAGCTCAAGGACAGGAGGAGATAGCAATCAGCCCCAGCATTTT. Protein sequence: CASSRTGGDSNQPQHF. The chain links TRBV18 to TRBJ1-5, with 7 bases aligning to TRBD1. Per germline, CDR1 KGHSH and CDR2 LQKENI. Trimming cost V 5 bases and J 0 bases; bases outside gene matches: 7. The CDR3 length is 16 residues.

This clone occurred a few times. V is TRBV3-1 (or the pseudogene TRBV3-2) and J is TRBJ2-7; a possible D gene is TRBD1 (6 bases). CDR1 and CDR2 (germline): LGHDT, YNNKEL (reference sequence). The CDR3 runs to 13 residues. Trimming stripped 4 bases from V and 6 bases from J, with 13 bases between. The CDR3: CASSPYRDGEQYF. The CDR3 nucleotides are TGTGCCAGCAGCCCGTACAGGGATGGCGAGCAGTACTTC.

The chain employs TRBV3-1 (or the pseudogene TRBV3-2) and TRBJ1-3; no clear D. Germline V gene sequence: CDR1 LGHDT, CDR2 YNNKEL (reference sequence). The germline V and J ends were trimmed by 4 bases and 2 bases, with 12 bases remaining between them. The CDR3 is 15 residues long. The CDR3 nucleotides are TGTGCCAGCAGCCTCCGAGGGTTGGCTGGAAACACCATATATTTT. Its translation is CASSLRGLAGNTIYF.

This chain links TRBV18 with TRBJ2-6; TRBD1 aligns across 7 bases. The CDR3 runs 16 residues. Losses at the gene ends were 1 base for V and 1 base for J; bases not matched to a gene: 1. The germline gives CDR1 KGHSH, CDR2 LQKENI. CDR3 DNA: TGTGCCAGCTCACCACAACAGGGGTCTGGGGCCAACGTCCTGACTTTC. Residues: CASSPQQGSGANVLTF. Combining the CDR3 with reference TRBV18 and TRBJ2-6 gives the whole variable domain NAGVMQNPRHLVRRRGQEARLRCSPMKGHSHVYWYRQLPEEGLKFMVYLQKENIIDESGMPKERFSAEFPKEGPSILRIQQVVRGDSAAYFCASSPQQGSGANVLTFGAGSRLTVL.

This chain connects TRBV7-9 to TRBJ1-1, with 11 bases fitting TRBD1. The CDR3 extends over 17 amino acids. V gave up 4 bases and J gave up 0 bases; unmatched junction bases: 7. Germline V CDR1 and CDR2: SEHNR, FQNEAQ (reference sequence). The CDR3 bases are TGTGCCAGCAGCTCCAGGACAGGGGGCACCATGAACACTGAAGCTTTCTTT. Its translation: CASSSRTGGTMNTEAFF.

V and J are TRBV5-4 and TRBJ2-7; 14 bases map to TRBD2. Unmatched junction bases numbered 3, after V lost 3 bases and J lost 4 bases. The germline gives CDR1 SGHNT, CDR2 YYREEE (reference sequence). This CDR3 region has 15 residues. DNA for the CDR3: TGTGCCAGCAGCTCTGGACTAGCGGGGGGATACGAGCAGTACTTC. Translating gives CASSSGLAGGYEQYF.